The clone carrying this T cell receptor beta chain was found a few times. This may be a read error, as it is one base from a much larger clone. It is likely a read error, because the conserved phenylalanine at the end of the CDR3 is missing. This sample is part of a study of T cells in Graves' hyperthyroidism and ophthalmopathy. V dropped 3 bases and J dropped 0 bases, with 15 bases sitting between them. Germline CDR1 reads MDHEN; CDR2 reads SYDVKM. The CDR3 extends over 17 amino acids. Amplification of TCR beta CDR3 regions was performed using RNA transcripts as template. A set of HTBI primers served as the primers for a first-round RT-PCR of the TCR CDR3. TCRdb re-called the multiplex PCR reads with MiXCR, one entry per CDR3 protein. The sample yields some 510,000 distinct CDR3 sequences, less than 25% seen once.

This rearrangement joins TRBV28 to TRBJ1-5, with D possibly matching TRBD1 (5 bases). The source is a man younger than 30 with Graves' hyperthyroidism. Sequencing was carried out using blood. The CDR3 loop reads CASSLIGQGTSNQPQHL. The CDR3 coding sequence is TGTGCCAGCAGTTTGATCGGGCAGGGAACTAGCAATCAGCCCCAGCATTTG.